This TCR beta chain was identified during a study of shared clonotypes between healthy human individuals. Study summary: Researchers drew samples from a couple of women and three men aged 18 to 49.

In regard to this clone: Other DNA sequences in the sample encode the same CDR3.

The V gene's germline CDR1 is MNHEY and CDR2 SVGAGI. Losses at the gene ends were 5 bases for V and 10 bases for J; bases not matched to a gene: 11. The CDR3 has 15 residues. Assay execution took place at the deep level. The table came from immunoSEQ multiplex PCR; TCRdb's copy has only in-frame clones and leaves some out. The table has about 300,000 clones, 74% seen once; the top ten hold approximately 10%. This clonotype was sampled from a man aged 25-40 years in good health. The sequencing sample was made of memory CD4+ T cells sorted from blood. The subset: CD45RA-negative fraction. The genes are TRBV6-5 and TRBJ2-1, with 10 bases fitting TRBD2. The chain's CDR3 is CASSNLAGVGNEQFF. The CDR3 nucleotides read TGTGCCAGCAGTAATCTAGCGGGAGTGGGCAACGAGCAGTTCTTC.